Presented here are 16 T cell receptor beta chains from one specimen sequenced in a study of cytomegalovirus exposure and HLA in healthy donors. PCR employed 60 Vbeta and 13 Jbeta primers. Assay used: immunoSEQ multiplex PCR; TCRdb lists only in-frame clones, some missing. The sample shows a few hundred thousand clones, around 90% of them seen only once. Material: PBMCs. Source of these receptors: a woman in her late teens or twenties in good health and CMV-seronegative.

The CDR3: CASSLSGQGPNQPQHF. The CDR3 DNA follows: TGTGCCAGCAGTTTATCGGGACAAGGGCCAAATCAGCCCCAGCATTTT. The chain combines TRBV28 with TRBJ1-5; a possible D gene is TRBD1 (6 bases). Trimming removed 1 base at V and 4 bases at J, with 14 bases between. CDR3 length: 16 residues. Germline CDR1 and CDR2: MDHEN and SYDVKM.

The chain employs TRBV15 and TRBJ1-2; 8 nucleotides align to TRBD1. Germline V gene data show CDR1 as LNHNV and CDR2 as YYDKDF (reference sequence). V dropped 4 bases and J dropped 4; count of bases not matched to a gene: 8. The CDR3 covers 15 residues. The CDR3 sequence is CATSIAGGGIYGYTF. For the CDR3, the DNA is TGTGCCACCAGCATCGCAGGGGGCGGGATCTATGGCTACACCTTC.

The rearrangement uses TRBV25-1 and TRBJ1-4; 10 bases align to TRBD1. V lost 6 bases and J lost 4; bases outside the gene matches: 8. This CDR3 is built from 16 residues. CDR1 is MGHDK and CDR2 is SYGVNS in the germline V gene. CDR3 residues: CASSMGQGSGNEKLFF. As DNA, the CDR3 is TGTGCCAGCAGCATGGGACAGGGGTCGGGTAATGAAAAACTGTTTTTT.

This chain links TRBV21-1 with TRBJ1-3. TRBV21-1 is given as a pseudogene. This CDR3 region has 17 residues. CDR3 loop: CASSKALEGYSGNTIYF. CDR3 DNA: TGTGCCAGCAGCAAAGCGCTAGAGGGCTACTCTGGAAACACCATATATTTT.

The chain links TRBV6-6 to TRBJ2-7; possibly TRBD2 for D (7 bases). V was cut by 2 bases and J by 3 bases, with 14 bases left in between. The CDR3 has 15 residues. Germline-derived CDR1 and CDR2 are MNHNY and SVGAGI (reference sequence). The CDR3 loop reads CASSYQTGGGYEQYF. In DNA form, the CDR3 reads TGTGCCAGCAGTTACCAAACGGGGGGCGGCTACGAGCAGTACTTC.

The chain links TRBV2 to TRBJ1-5; the D is unclear. V shed 1 base and J shed 9 bases, with 4 bases lying between them. The CDR3 is made up of 11 amino acids. Germline CDR1 SNHLY, CDR2 FYNNEI. Written as DNA, the CDR3 is TGTGCCAGCAGTGAAGGGAGGCCCCAGCATTTT. It encodes CASSEGRPQHF.

The V gene is TRBV30, the J gene TRBJ1-4; D uncertain. The CDR3 spans 15 residues. V gave up 0 bases and J gave up 8 bases, with 16 bases separating them. The germline V gene encodes CDR1 GTSNPN and CDR2 SVGIG (reference sequence). In DNA, the CDR3 is TGTGCCTGGAGTGTACGAGGAGGCCGGAGCGAAAAACTGTTTTTT. Protein: CAWSVRGGRSEKLFF.

This clone was detected only a few times. The chain is built from TRBV7-9 and TRBJ2-5; TRBD2 is a possible D gene (5 bases). Germline CDR1 SEHNR, CDR2 FQNEAQ (reference sequence). Trimming cost V 4 bases and J 5 bases, with 17 bases left between them. This CDR3 comprises 15 residues. CDR3 DNA sequence: TGTGCCAGCAGCTCGGGAACTCCGAGTCGGGAGACCCAGTACTTC. It translates to CASSSGTPSRETQYF.

This clone was found once. This sequence joins TRBV5-1 and TRBJ2-5, with D possibly TRBD1 on 5 matching bases. The J call may be faulty, since TRBJ2-7 better matches the DNA end. The CDR3 covers 13 residues. Germline CDR1 and CDR2: SGHRS and YFSETQ. The CDR3 sequence: CASSLEGVYEQYF. The CDR3 DNA reads as TGCGCCAGCAGCTTGGAAGGGGTCTACGAGCAGTACTTC.

This clone was detected a few times. The chain uses TRBV29-1 and TRBJ2-4; 7 bases align to TRBD1. Looked up from germline, CDR1 is SQVTM and CDR2 is ANQGSEA. The CDR3 runs to 13 residues. V trimming: 6 bases; J trimming: 9 bases; junction bases outside the gene matches: 11. This chain's CDR3 is CSVGRQGDGIQYF. Written as DNA, the CDR3 is TGCAGCGTCGGTCGTCAGGGGGACGGCATTCAGTACTTC.

V gene TRBV14 combines with J gene TRBJ2-5, with 10 positions matching TRBD1. The CDR3 is 14 amino acids. The J segment lost 7 bases and the V segment lost 2 bases, leaving 4 bases of the junction unmatched. The germline CDR1 and CDR2 sequences are SGHDN and FVKESK. CDR3: CASSQRDRGGTQYF. CDR3 nucleotides: TGTGCCAGCAGCCAAAGGGACAGGGGAGGGACCCAGTACTTC. The complete variable domain, with remaining parts taken from reference TRBV14 and TRBJ2-5, reads EAGVTQFPSHSVIEKGQTVTLRCDPISGHDNLYWYRRVMGKEIKFLLHFVKESKQDESGMPNNRFLAERTGGTYSTLKVQPAELEDSGVYFCASSQRDRGGTQYFGPGTRLLVL.

This chain joins TRBV19 and TRBJ1-2; D not resolved. Trimming left V 1 base short and J 4 bases short, with 16 bases between. Germline V gives CDR1 LNHDA, CDR2 SQIVND (reference sequence). CDR3 size: 16 residues. CDR3 sequence: CASSIALGVVSYGYTF. CDR3 nucleotide sequence: TGTGCCAGTAGTATAGCGCTCGGGGTTGTAAGCTATGGCTACACCTTC. Full variable domain (rest looked up from reference TRBV19 and TRBJ1-2): DGGITQSPKYLFRKEGQNVTLSCEQNLNHDAMYWYRQDPGQGLRLIYYSQIVNDFQKGDIAEGYSVSREKKESFPLTVTSAQKNPTAFYLCASSIALGVVSYGYTFGSGTRLTVV.

The chain is built from TRBV2 and TRBJ2-7, with a tentative D call TRBD2 (6 bases). This CDR3 region has 13 residues. Germline CDR1 reads SNHLY; CDR2 reads FYNNEI. V lost 10 bases, J lost 1 base, and 14 bases lay in between. The CDR3 DNA reads as TGTGCCAACCGGCGGGATGGGTCCTACGAGCAGTACTTC. Translated, it gives CANRRDGSYEQYF. Full variable domain (remainder filled in from reference TRBV2 and TRBJ2-7): EPEVTQTPSHQVTQMGQEVILRCVPISNHLYFYWYRQILGQKVEFLVSFYNNEISEKSEIFDDQFSVERPDGSNFTLKIRSTKLEDSAMYFCANRRDGSYEQYFGPGTRLTVT.

This chain uses TRBV5-6 with TRBJ1-2; maybe TRBD1 (6 bases). Per the germline V gene, CDR1 is SGHDT and CDR2 is YYEEEE. V dropped 0 bases and J dropped 9 bases, with 12 bases sitting between them. CDR3 size: 13 residues. The CDR3 DNA sequence: TGTGCCAGCAGCTTGGATGGGGGCTGGAGCTACACCTTC. Translating it yields CASSLDGGWSYTF.

The chain employs TRBV11-2 and TRBJ1-1; 7 bases agree with TRBD1. J lost 8 bases, V lost 3 bases, and 12 bases had no gene match. This CDR3 spans 15 amino acids. Germline V lookup: CDR1 SGHAT, CDR2 FQNNGV. CDR3 DNA: TGTGCCAGCAGCTTCCAGACAGGGTCCTCAACCGAAGCTTTCTTT. The encoded protein is CASSFQTGSSTEAFF.

The CDR3 loop reads CASSRYRGSMQPQHF. The CDR3 nucleotides read TGTGCCAGCAGTAGGTACAGGGGCTCCATGCAGCCCCAGCATTTT. This sequence joins TRBV6-5 and TRBJ1-5; 7 bases fit TRBD1. V trimming: 5 bases; J trimming: 7 bases; junction bases outside the gene matches: 11. The CDR3 totals 15 residues. Germline loops: CDR1 MNHEY, CDR2 SVGAGI.